The 31 T cell receptor beta chains listed next were all sequenced from one sample in a study of shared clonotypes between healthy human individuals. Produced via immunoSEQ multiplex PCR; TCRdb's table is partial and in-frame only. This table holds hundreds of thousands of clones, approximately 74% found once. Sequencing was done on a sample of memory CD4+ T cells sorted from blood. Regarding subset: CD45RA-negative fraction. The receptors derive from a young woman in good health.

Only a few counts were recorded for this clone. The rearrangement joins TRBV6-4 to TRBJ2-7; D tentatively fits TRBD1 or TRBD2 (5 bases each). CDR1 MRHNA and CDR2 SNTAGT come from the germline V gene. CDR3 length: 14 residues. Trimming stripped 2 bases from V and 4 bases from J, with 12 bases between. Here the CDR3 reads CASSDTGGGYEQYF. CDR3 nucleotide sequence: TGTGCCAGCAGTGACACGGGTGGGGGTTACGAGCAGTACTTC.

The genes are TRBV19 and TRBJ2-1; TRBD2 aligns across 10 bases. Germline V CDR1 and CDR2: LNHDA, SQIVND (reference sequence). Trimming cost V 3 bases and J 6 bases; bases outside gene matches: 5. CDR3 length: 15 residues. CDR3 bases: TGTGCCAGTAGTATTCGGCTAGCGGGAGCCAATGAGCAGTTCTTC. Residues: CASSIRLAGANEQFF.

This rearrangement joins TRBV10-3 to TRBJ1-5; D is unclear. CDR3 size: 17 residues. Between the trimmed V and J ends, which lost 0 bases and 2 bases, there was a span of 14 bases. From germline, CDR1 is ENHRY and CDR2 SYGVKD. Here the CDR3 DNA reads TGTGCCATCAGTGAGTCGATAGGAGGATACGGCAATCAGCCCCAGCATTTT. Translated, it gives CAISESIGGYGNQPQHF.

The rearrangement uses TRBV2 and TRBJ1-4, with a tentative D call TRBD1 (5 bases). Trimming stripped 3 bases from V and 4 bases from J, with 12 bases between. Germline assignment: CDR1 SNHLY and CDR2 FYNNEI. There are 15 residues in the CDR3. The DNA of the CDR3 is TGTGCCAGCAGTGACCGGGGACTGAATAATGAAAAACTGTTTTTT. Its protein product is CASSDRGLNNEKLFF.

This chain uses TRBV4-2 with TRBJ2-7; TRBD2 agrees at 12 bases. Germline V gene data show CDR1 as LGHNA and CDR2 as YNFKEQ. The CDR3 has 19 amino acids. Trimming at V came to 4 bases and at J to 1 base, leaving 14 bases not matched to a gene. Here the CDR3 DNA reads TGTGCCAGCAGCCGCACTCTAGCGGGAGGGAATGAAATATCCTACGAGCAGTACTTC. Amino acids: CASSRTLAGGNEISYEQYF.

This rearrangement joins TRBV9 to TRBJ1-1; D gene unclear. V dropped 4 bases and J dropped 0 bases, with 7 bases sitting between them. The CDR3 contains 13 residues. CDR1 and CDR2 (germline): SGDLS, YYNGEE. In nucleotides, the CDR3 is TGTGCCAGCAGCCAACAGCTGAACACTGAAGCTTTCTTT. As protein: CASSQQLNTEAFF.

This clone was recorded many times. The CDR3 DNA is TGTGCCAGCACCCGTTTGCTTAATGCAGGCGGCACCGGGGAGCTGTTTTTT. Encoded protein: CASTRLLNAGGTGELFF. This chain joins TRBV6-8 and TRBJ2-2, with D uncertain. Germline V gives CDR1 MNHGY, CDR2 SAAAGT. Between the trimmed V and J ends, which lost 7 bases and 4 bases, there was a span of 22 bases. This CDR3 has 17 amino acids.

V usage is TRBV19 and J usage is TRBJ2-5; no firm D call. The CDR3 is 14 residues long. Germline CDR1 and CDR2: LNHDA and SQIVND (reference sequence). V was cut by 1 base and J by 5 bases, with 11 bases left in between. CDR3 loop: CASSIGSFEETQYF. The CDR3 DNA follows: TGTGCCAGTAGTATAGGGAGCTTTGAGGAGACCCAGTACTTC.

Many counts were recorded for this clone. The chain has TRBV18 and TRBJ1-1; D gene uncertain. V lost 3 bases to trimming and J lost 2 bases, with 13 bases between them. Per germline, CDR1 KGHSH and CDR2 LQKENI. There are 15 residues in the CDR3. Here the CDR3 reads CASSPTDRINTEAFF. CDR3 nucleotides: TGTGCCAGCTCACCGACCGACCGAATAAACACTGAAGCTTTCTTT. The full variable domain, completed using reference TRBV18 and TRBJ1-1, is NAGVMQNPRHLVRRRGQEARLRCSPMKGHSHVYWYRQLPEEGLKFMVYLQKENIIDESGMPKERFSAEFPKEGPSILRIQQVVRGDSAAYFCASSPTDRINTEAFFGQGTRLTVV.

Details on this clone: Other DNA sequences in this sample translate to the same CDR3. The genes are TRBV7-9 and TRBJ2-1; weak D call: TRBD2 (7 bases). The CDR3 sequence is 16 residues long. Germline assignment: CDR1 SEHNR and CDR2 FQNEAQ (reference sequence). V was pared by 6 bases and J by 0 bases, with 15 bases between. The CDR3, as DNA: TGTGCCAGCAGTCCAAGGGGGGGAAGCTCCTACAATGAGCAGTTCTTC. Its protein is CASSPRGGSSYNEQFF.

This sequence joins TRBV9 and TRBJ2-2; either TRBD1 or TRBD2 may fit D (6 bases each). Germline loops: CDR1 SGDLS, CDR2 YYNGEE. V was trimmed by 5 bases and J by 10 bases, leaving 18 bases between them. The CDR3 contains 14 residues. CDR3 in amino acids: CASSRGGLAKELFF. Written as DNA, the CDR3 is TGTGCCAGCAGTCGAGGGGGGCTCGCAAAGGAGCTGTTTTTT.

The chain employs TRBV5-1 and TRBJ1-4, with TRBD1 identical over 9 bases. The CDR3 extends over 16 amino acids. CDR1 and CDR2 (germline): SGHRS, YFSETQ. V was clipped by 3 bases and J by 0 bases; unmatched bases: 3. In DNA form, the CDR3 reads TGCGCCAGCAGCTCCGGACAGGGGTCAACTAATGAAAAACTGTTTTTT. Its protein is CASSSGQGSTNEKLFF.

This chain joins TRBV11-2 and TRBJ2-7; D is possibly TRBD2 (5 bases). Trimming removed 0 bases from V and 13 bases from J, with 16 bases in between. Germline V gene sequence: CDR1 SGHAT, CDR2 FQNNGV. The CDR3 totals 13 residues. The CDR3 region is CASSLDRRWETYF. The CDR3 DNA sequence: TGTGCCAGCAGCTTAGATCGTAGGTGGGAGACCTACTTC.

The J gene is TRBJ2-5, the V gene TRBV10-3; D call uncertain. The CDR3 spans 14 residues. Germline V lookup: CDR1 ENHRY, CDR2 SYGVKD. V lost 2 bases and J lost 0, with 7 bases in between. The DNA of the CDR3 is TGTGCCATCAGTGAGAAAGGGCACCAAGAGACCCAGTACTTC. The encoded protein is CAISEKGHQETQYF.

This clone has ten or more counts. V is TRBV18 and J is TRBJ1-2; 9 nucleotides agree with TRBD1. The CDR3 is made up of 16 amino acids. V lost 6 bases and J lost 4; bases outside the gene matches: 12. Germline CDR1 reads KGHSH; CDR2 reads LQKENI. The DNA for the CDR3 is TGTGCCAGCTCCCAATACCGGGACAGGGATAGCTATGGCTACACCTTC. Its protein product is CASSQYRDRDSYGYTF.

V usage is TRBV5-8 and J usage is TRBJ1-2; D is uncertain. Germline assignment: CDR1 SGHTS and CDR2 YDEGEE. This CDR3 spans 14 amino acids. V gave up 4 bases and J gave up 4 bases, with 14 bases separating them. The CDR3 bases are TGTGCCAGCAGCCCTAAAACAGAATTCTATGGCTACACCTTC. Its protein product is CASSPKTEFYGYTF.

The chain couples TRBV12-5 to TRBJ2-2, with D perhaps matching TRBD1 (6 bases). This CDR3 is built from 15 residues. Germline V gene sequence: CDR1 LGHNT, CDR2 FRNRAP. Trimming pared 2 bases from V and 4 bases from J, leaving 11 bases between. DNA of the CDR3: TGTGCTAGTGGTTTGCACCCGGACAGCACCGGGGAGCTGTTTTTT. Amino acids: CASGLHPDSTGELFF.

A remark on this clone: In the same sample, other DNA sequences code for this CDR3. The chain links TRBV19 to TRBJ2-2; D tentatively reads TRBD1 or TRBD2 (6 bases each). The CDR3 runs 15 residues. Germline loops: CDR1 LNHDA, CDR2 SQIVND (reference sequence). V was clipped by 3 bases and J by 2 bases, with 10 bases between them. Written as DNA, the CDR3 is TGTGCCAGTAGTATCGGAGGGACAAACACCGGGGAGCTGTTTTTT. Protein product: CASSIGGTNTGELFF. The full variable domain, in which reference TRBV19 and TRBJ2-2 provide the parts outside the CDR3, is DGGITQSPKYLFRKEGQNVTLSCEQNLNHDAMYWYRQDPGQGLRLIYYSQIVNDFQKGDIAEGYSVSREKKESFPLTVTSAQKNPTAFYLCASSIGGTNTGELFFGEGSRLTVL.

The gene calls are TRBV19 and TRBJ2-7; tentatively, D is TRBD1 (6 bases). Germline CDR1 reads LNHDA; CDR2 reads SQIVND (reference sequence). The V and J ends lost 8 bases and 5 bases respectively, with 22 bases between them. The CDR3 runs 15 residues. The DNA of the CDR3 is TGTGCCAGTTCTCTGTCGGGACATAGCCTTGACGAGCAGTACTTC. It specifies CASSLSGHSLDEQYF.

The chain carries TRBV5-4 and TRBJ2-7; D is ambiguous. Trimming left V 2 bases short and J 6 bases short, with 18 bases between. In germline, CDR1 is SGHNT, CDR2 YYREEE (reference sequence). CDR3 length: 15 amino acids. CDR3 DNA: TGTGCCAGCAGCTTAAGGACCAGTAATAGGCTCGAGCAGTACTTC. Encoded protein: CASSLRTSNRLEQYF. Filled out from reference TRBV5-4 and TRBJ2-7, the complete variable domain reads ETGVTQSPTHLIKTRGQQVTLRCSSQSGHNTVSWYQQALGQGPQFIFQYYREEENGRGNFPPRFSGLQFPNYSSELNVNALELDDSALYLCASSLRTSNRLEQYFGPGTRLTVT.

The chain is built from TRBV11-2 and TRBJ2-7; no clear D. Germline CDR1 is SGHAT and CDR2 is FQNNGV. V was trimmed by 1 base and J by 0 bases, leaving 13 bases between them. The CDR3 length is 16 residues. In DNA, the CDR3 is TGTGCCAGCAGCTTAGTCCGAGGCCAAAGCTCCTACGAGCAGTACTTC. Its protein product is CASSLVRGQSSYEQYF.

This chain links TRBV28 with TRBJ1-1; maybe TRBD1 (5 bases). CDR1 and CDR2 from the germline V gene are MDHEN and SYDVKM. This CDR3 has 17 residues. V dropped 6 bases and J dropped 0 bases, with 20 bases sitting between them. Here the CDR3 reads CASSQGHTGLMNTEAFF. The CDR3 DNA reads as TGTGCCAGCAGCCAAGGCCACACAGGCCTTATGAACACTGAAGCTTTCTTT.

This sequence joins TRBV1 and TRBJ2-1. TRBV1 is classified as a pseudogene. This CDR3 has 12 residues. This CDR3 is CTSFIFWDEQFF. Here the CDR3 DNA reads TGCACCAGCTTCATCTTTTGGGATGAGCAGTTCTTC.

In its sample, this clone was seen once. V usage is TRBV27 and J usage is TRBJ1-5, with D unresolved. The CDR3 runs to 15 residues. V was shortened by 6 bases and J by 3 bases, with 15 bases between the two germline ends. The V gene's germline CDR1 is MNHEY and CDR2 SMNVEV (reference sequence). CDR3 region: CASSLWGIDNQPQHF. In nucleotides, the CDR3 is TGTGCCAGCAGCCTCTGGGGTATAGACAATCAGCCCCAGCATTTT.

DNA for the CDR3: TGTGCCAGCTCACCCGGGACAGGGAGGGTGGATGAGCAGTTCTTC. It translates to CASSPGTGRVDEQFF. The chain is built from TRBV18 and TRBJ2-1; 9 bases fit TRBD1. Germline V lookup: CDR1 KGHSH, CDR2 LQKENI. The CDR3 is made up of 15 amino acids. V trimming: 3 bases; J trimming: 8 bases; junction bases outside the gene matches: 8.

This clone was seen only once. The rearrangement joins TRBV10-3 to TRBJ2-5; D not resolved. V lost 3 bases, J lost 1 base, and 15 bases lay in between. The V gene's germline CDR1 is ENHRY and CDR2 SYGVKD. There are 16 residues in the CDR3. CDR3 sequence: CAISEARAGSQETQYF. The DNA of the CDR3 is TGTGCCATCAGTGAAGCTCGCGCTGGGTCCCAAGAGACCCAGTACTTC.

This clone was picked up one time. The J gene is TRBJ2-3, the V gene TRBV28; D is unclear. Between the trimmed V and J ends, which lost 6 bases and 0 bases, there was a span of 10 bases. Per germline, CDR1 MDHEN and CDR2 SYDVKM. CDR3 length: 14 amino acids. CDR3 sequence: CASRHWESTDTQYF. The CDR3 DNA reads as TGTGCCAGCAGGCACTGGGAAAGCACAGATACGCAGTATTTT. The full variable domain, in which reference TRBV28 and TRBJ2-3 provide the parts outside the CDR3, is DVKVTQSSRYLVKRTGEKVFLECVQDMDHENMFWYRQDPGLGLRLIYFSYDVKMKEKGDIPEGYSVSREKKERFSLILESASTNQTSMYLCASRHWESTDTQYFGPGTRLTVL.

The chain links TRBV28 to TRBJ1-2; D is unresolved. Germline V gene lookup returns CDR1 MDHEN and CDR2 SYDVKM. The CDR3 sequence is 13 residues long. Trimming shortened V by 8 bases and J by 7 bases, and 17 bases separated the two germline ends. The CDR3 reads CASPPPGSGGYTF. The CDR3 DNA reads TGTGCCAGCCCTCCTCCGGGATCCGGTGGCTACACCTTC.

This clone showed up just once. V gene TRBV19 combines with J gene TRBJ2-7; 10 bases fit TRBD1. CDR1 is LNHDA and CDR2 is SQIVND in the germline V gene (reference sequence). This CDR3 comprises 15 residues. The ends lost 5 bases at V and 5 bases at J; junction bases unmatched: 9. CDR3 nucleotides: TGTGCCAGTAGTCACCCGGGACAGGGGACCCACGAGCAGTACTTC. Its protein product is CASSHPGQGTHEQYF.

The chain couples TRBV7-6 to TRBJ2-7; D not resolved. This CDR3 is built from 14 residues. Trimming left V 1 base short and J 7 bases short, with 14 bases between. Germline V CDR1 and CDR2: SGHVS, FNYEAQ. The CDR3 DNA reads TGTGCCAGCAGCTTAGAGACCAGGTCGGGTGAGCAGTACTTC. It specifies CASSLETRSGEQYF.

This sequence joins TRBV5-1 and TRBJ2-5; D might be TRBD1 or TRBD2, each matching 5 bases. The V end was cut by 9 bases, the J end by 0 bases, with 15 bases between. The CDR3 loop spans 14 amino acids. CDR1 is SGHRS, CDR2 YFSETQ, per germline. CDR3 residues: CATTPGTNQETQYF. CDR3 nucleotide sequence: TGCGCCACCACGCCCGGGACCAACCAAGAGACCCAGTACTTC.